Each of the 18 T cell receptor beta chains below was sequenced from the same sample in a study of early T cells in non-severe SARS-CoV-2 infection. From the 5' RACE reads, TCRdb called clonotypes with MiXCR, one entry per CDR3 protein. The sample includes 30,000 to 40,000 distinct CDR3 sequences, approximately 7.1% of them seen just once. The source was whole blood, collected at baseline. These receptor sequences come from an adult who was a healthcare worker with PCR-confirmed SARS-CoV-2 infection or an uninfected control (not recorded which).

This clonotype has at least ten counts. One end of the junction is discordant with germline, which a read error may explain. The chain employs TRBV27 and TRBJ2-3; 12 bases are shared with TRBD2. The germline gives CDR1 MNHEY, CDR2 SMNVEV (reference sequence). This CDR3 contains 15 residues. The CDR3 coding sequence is TGTGCCAGCAGTTCGACTAGCGGGAGCATAGATACGCAGTATTTT. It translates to CASSSTSGSIDTQYF.

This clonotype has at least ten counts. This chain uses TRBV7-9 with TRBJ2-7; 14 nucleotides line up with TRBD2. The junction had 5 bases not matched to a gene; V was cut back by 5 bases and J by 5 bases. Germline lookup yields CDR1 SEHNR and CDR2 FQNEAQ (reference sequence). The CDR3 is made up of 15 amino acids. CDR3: CASSPGGLAGDEQYV. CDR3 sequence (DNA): TGTGCCAGCAGCCCCGGGGGACTAGCGGGAGACGAGCAGTACGTC.

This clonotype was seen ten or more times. The CDR3: CASSLVGQGKGYEQYV. CDR3 coding DNA: TGTGCCAGCAGCTTGGTAGGACAGGGTAAGGGCTACGAGCAGTACGTC. The rearrangement links TRBV5-6 to TRBJ2-7; 8 bases are shared with TRBD1. The CDR3 is made up of 16 amino acids. Germline V gene data show CDR1 as SGHDT and CDR2 as YYEEEE. J gave up 3 bases and V 0 bases, and 8 bases lay outside the gene matches.

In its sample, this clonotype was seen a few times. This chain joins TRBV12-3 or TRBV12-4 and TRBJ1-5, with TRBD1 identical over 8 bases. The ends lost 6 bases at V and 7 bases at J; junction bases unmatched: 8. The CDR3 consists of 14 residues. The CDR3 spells CASRRDRGGQPQHF. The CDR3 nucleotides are TGTGCCAGCAGGCGCGACAGGGGAGGACAGCCCCAGCATTTT.

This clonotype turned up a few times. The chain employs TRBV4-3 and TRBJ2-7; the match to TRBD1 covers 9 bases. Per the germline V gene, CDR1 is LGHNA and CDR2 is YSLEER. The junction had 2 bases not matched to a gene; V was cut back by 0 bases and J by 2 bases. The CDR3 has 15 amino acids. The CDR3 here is CASSQDGTGPYEQYF. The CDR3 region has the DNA TGCGCCAGCAGCCAAGACGGGACAGGGCCCTACGAGCAGTACTTC.

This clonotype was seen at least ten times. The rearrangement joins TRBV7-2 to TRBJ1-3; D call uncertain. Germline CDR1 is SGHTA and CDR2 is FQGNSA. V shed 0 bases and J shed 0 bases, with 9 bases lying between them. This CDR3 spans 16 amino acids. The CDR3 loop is CASSLAPAGSGNTIYF. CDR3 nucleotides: TGTGCCAGCAGCTTAGCTCCGGCAGGCTCTGGAAACACCATATATTTT.

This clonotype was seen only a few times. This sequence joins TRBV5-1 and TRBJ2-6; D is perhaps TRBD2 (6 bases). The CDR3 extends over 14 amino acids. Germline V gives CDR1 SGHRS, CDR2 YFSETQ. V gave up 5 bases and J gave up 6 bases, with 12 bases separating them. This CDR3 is CASRQRREANVLTF. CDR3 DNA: TGCGCCAGCAGACAAAGGAGGGAGGCCAACGTCCTGACTTTC.

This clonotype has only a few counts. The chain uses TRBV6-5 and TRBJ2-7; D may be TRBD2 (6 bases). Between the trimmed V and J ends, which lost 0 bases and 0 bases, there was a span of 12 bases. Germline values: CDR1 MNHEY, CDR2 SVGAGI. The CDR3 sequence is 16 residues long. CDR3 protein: CASSYSSGESSYEQYF. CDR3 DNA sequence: TGTGCCAGCAGTTACTCCTCGGGAGAAAGCTCCTACGAGCAGTACTTC.

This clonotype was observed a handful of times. The CDR3 DNA reads TGCAGTGCAACGGGACTAGCGGGAGTCTACAATGAGCAGTTCTTC. Translating gives CSATGLAGVYNEQFF. The chain joins TRBV20-1 to TRBJ2-1, with 14 bases lining up with TRBD2. The germline gives CDR1 DFQATT, CDR2 SNEGSKA (reference sequence). The CDR3 loop spans 15 amino acids. Losses at the gene ends were 6 bases for V and 3 bases for J; bases not matched to a gene: 4.

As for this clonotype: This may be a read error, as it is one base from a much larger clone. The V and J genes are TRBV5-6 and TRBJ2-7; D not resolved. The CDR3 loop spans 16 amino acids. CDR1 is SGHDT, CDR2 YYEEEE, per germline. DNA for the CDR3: TGTGTCAGCAGCTTGGGGTCTAACTACGGCTCCTACGAGCAGTACTTC. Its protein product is CVSSLGSNYGSYEQYF.

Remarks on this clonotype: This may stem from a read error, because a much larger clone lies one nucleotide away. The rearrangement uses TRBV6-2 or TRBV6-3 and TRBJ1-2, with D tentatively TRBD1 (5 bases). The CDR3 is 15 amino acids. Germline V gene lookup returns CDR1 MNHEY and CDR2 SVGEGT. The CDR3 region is CASRPPGDLNYDYTF. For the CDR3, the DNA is TGTGCCAGCAGACCACCCGGGGACCTTAACTATGACTACACCTTC.

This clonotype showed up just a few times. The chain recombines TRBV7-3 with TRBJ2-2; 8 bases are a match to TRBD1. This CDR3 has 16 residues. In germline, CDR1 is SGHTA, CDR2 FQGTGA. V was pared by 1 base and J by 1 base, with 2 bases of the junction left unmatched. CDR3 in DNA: TGTGCCAGCAGCTTAAGGGGGACAGGGAACACCGGGGAGCTGTTTTTT. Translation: CASSLRGTGNTGELFF.

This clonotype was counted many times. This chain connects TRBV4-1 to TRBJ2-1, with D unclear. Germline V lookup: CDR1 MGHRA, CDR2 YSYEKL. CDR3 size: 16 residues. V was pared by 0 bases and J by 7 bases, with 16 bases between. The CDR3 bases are TGCGCCAGCAGCCAAGACCCCCTCCCCCCCCGGAATGAGCAGTTCTTC. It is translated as CASSQDPLPPRNEQFF.

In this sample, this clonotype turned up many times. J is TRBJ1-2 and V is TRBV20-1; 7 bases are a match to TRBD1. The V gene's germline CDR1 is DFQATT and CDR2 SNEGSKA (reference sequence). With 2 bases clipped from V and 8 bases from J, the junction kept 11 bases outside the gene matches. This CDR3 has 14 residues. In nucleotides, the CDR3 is TGCAGTGCTAGATCTCGTGGCAGGGGGGAAGGCTACACCTTC. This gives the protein CSARSRGRGEGYTF.

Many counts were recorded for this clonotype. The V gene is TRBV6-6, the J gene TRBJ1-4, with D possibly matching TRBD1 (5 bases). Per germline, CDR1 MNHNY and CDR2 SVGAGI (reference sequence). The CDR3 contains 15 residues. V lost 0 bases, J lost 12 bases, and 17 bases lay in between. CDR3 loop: CASSYSGGHLNQLFF. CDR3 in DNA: TGTGCCAGCAGTTACTCGGGCGGACACCTGAACCAACTGTTTTTT.

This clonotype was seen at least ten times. The CDR3 bases are TGTGCCAGCTCACCAAGGCCCGGGTCAGGTGATAATCAGCCCCAGCATTTT. As protein: CASSPRPGSGDNQPQHF. The chain joins TRBV18 to TRBJ1-5; D not resolved. Between the trimmed V and J ends, which lost 2 bases and 4 bases, there was a span of 18 bases. The CDR3 loop spans 17 amino acids. Germline loops: CDR1 KGHSH, CDR2 LQKENI.

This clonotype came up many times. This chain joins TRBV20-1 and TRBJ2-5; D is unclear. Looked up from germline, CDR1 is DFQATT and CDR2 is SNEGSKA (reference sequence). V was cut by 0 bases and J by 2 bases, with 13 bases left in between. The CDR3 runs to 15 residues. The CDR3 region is CSARDGSSSQETQYF. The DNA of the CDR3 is TGCAGTGCTAGAGATGGGTCAAGTTCTCAAGAGACCCAGTACTTC.

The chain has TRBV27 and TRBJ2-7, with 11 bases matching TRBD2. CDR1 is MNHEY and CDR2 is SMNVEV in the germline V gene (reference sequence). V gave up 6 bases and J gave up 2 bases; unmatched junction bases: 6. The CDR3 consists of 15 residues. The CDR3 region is CASREGLAVTYEQYF. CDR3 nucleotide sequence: TGTGCCAGCAGGGAGGGACTAGCGGTTACCTACGAGCAGTACTTC.